This TCR beta chain was recorded in a study of identical twins. Findings and caveats of the study: Insertion counts were lower in abundant cord blood beta clonotypes, a trend that memory repertoires did not show. Excess sharing between twins was weaker in beta out-of-frame sequences.

The CDR3 has 14 amino acids. The V gene's germline CDR1 is KGHDR and CDR2 SFDVKD. This clonotype turned up a few times. As yet, its antigen is unknown. The junction shows a germline mismatch at one end, possibly a read error. A universal primer site arose from template switching, and cDNA bore unique molecular identifiers. TCRdb reprocessed the 5' RACE reads via MiXCR and lists one record per CDR3 protein. This sample has a few hundred thousand distinct CDR3 sequences; roughly 9.5% occur once, and the top ten carry 2.5% to 3%. These data were likewise used in another study, on yellow fever vaccine responses in identical twins. That report notes: Twins' vaccine T cell response reportedly seemed partly convergent, partly personalized.

The genes are TRBV24-1 and TRBJ2-2, with 7 positions matching TRBD2. The sequencing sample was made of PBMCs. The receptor comes from a woman aged 18 to 35 in good health. CDR3 sequence (DNA): TGTGCTACCATGGGGGGGGTCGGCACCGGGGAGCTGTTTTTT. Its protein product is CATMGGVGTGELFF.